These 21 T cell receptor beta chains were all obtained from the same sample, sequenced in a study of cytomegalovirus exposure and HLA in healthy donors. PCR involved 60 Vbeta and 13 Jbeta primers. Profiling relied on immunoSEQ multiplex PCR, and the TCRdb table lists in-frame clones only, not all of them. The data contain about 67,000 clones, about 70% of them singletons. The specimen sequenced was PBMCs. The receptors come from a woman aged 25 to 45 in good health and CMV-seronegative.

The chain uses TRBV11-2 and TRBJ2-5, with D unclear. V dropped 0 bases and J dropped 4 bases, with 6 bases sitting between them. Germline loops: CDR1 SGHAT, CDR2 FQNNGV. This CDR3 region has 13 residues. The CDR3 protein is CASSLDRSETQYF. CDR3 DNA: TGTGCCAGCAGCTTAGACAGGTCAGAGACCCAGTACTTC. The variable domain in full, with the rest retrieved from reference TRBV11-2 and TRBJ2-5, is EAGVAQSPRYKIIEKRQSVAFWCNPISGHATLYWYQQILGQGPKLLIQFQNNGVVDDSQLPKDRFSAERLKGVDSTLKIQPAKLEDSAVYLCASSLDRSETQYFGPGTRLLVL.

The chain carries TRBV7-3 and TRBJ2-7; D not certain. Germline CDR1 reads SGHTA; CDR2 reads FQGTGA. Trimming shortened V by 9 bases and J by 4 bases, and 22 bases separated the two germline ends. The CDR3 is made up of 15 amino acids. The CDR3 DNA sequence: TGTGCCAGTTTTTTAAAGCAGAGGCCGGCATACGAGCAGTACTTC. Protein sequence: CASFLKQRPAYEQYF.

This chain links TRBV13 with TRBJ1-4; possible D gene TRBD1, 5 bases. CDR3 size: 14 residues. V dropped 5 bases and J dropped 4 bases, with 11 bases sitting between them. Germline CDR1 PRHDT, CDR2 FYEKMQ (reference sequence). This CDR3 is CASSRRQLNEKLFF. Written as DNA, the CDR3 is TGTGCCAGCAGCCGCCGACAGCTTAATGAAAAACTGTTTTTT.

Notes on this clone: Being one base from a much bigger clone, this may be a read error. This chain uses TRBV7-8 with TRBJ1-3; D gene ambiguous. This CDR3 is built from 12 residues. Trimming stripped 5 bases from V and 4 bases from J, with 6 bases between. CDR1 is SGHVS, CDR2 FQNEAQ, per germline. The CDR3 spells CASSMTGNTIYF. Here the CDR3 DNA reads TGTGCCAGCAGCATGACAGGAAACACCATATATTTT.

The table lists this clone with a count of one. The rearrangement uses TRBV18 and TRBJ1-1; D gene unclear. There are 13 residues in the CDR3. The V end lost 3 bases, the J end lost 1 base, and 6 bases lay between the germline ends. Looked up from germline, CDR1 is KGHSH and CDR2 is LQKENI. The CDR3 region has the DNA TGTGCCAGCTCACCGACACAGAACACTGAAGCTTTCTTT. This gives the protein CASSPTQNTEAFF.

There are a few counts of this clone. The CDR3 region has the DNA TGCGCCAGCAGCACCGGGGGGGTAGGTGGTAACGAGCAGTACTTC. It codes for CASSTGGVGGNEQYF. The V and J genes are TRBV5-1 and TRBJ2-7; 8 nucleotides agree with TRBD2. V was pared by 4 bases and J by 5 bases, with 11 bases of the junction left unmatched. The length of the CDR3 is 15 residues. Germline V gene lookup returns CDR1 SGHRS and CDR2 YFSETQ.

A few counts support this clone. This rearrangement joins TRBV19 to TRBJ1-2, with D hard to call. V was pared by 3 bases and J by 6 bases, with 8 bases between. Germline V gene data show CDR1 as LNHDA and CDR2 as SQIVND (reference sequence). The CDR3 is 12 residues long. CDR3 region: CASSMVRDGYTF. The CDR3 DNA sequence: TGTGCCAGTAGTATGGTTCGCGATGGCTACACCTTC.

There are a few counts of this clone. The chain has TRBV7-9 and TRBJ1-1, with 10 nucleotides matching TRBD1. V was pared by 3 bases and J by 1 base, with 14 bases of the junction left unmatched. The CDR3 totals 19 residues. Germline CDR1 is SEHNR and CDR2 is FQNEAQ (reference sequence). The CDR3: CASSLTGGWGSRGNTEAFF. In DNA form, the CDR3 reads TGTGCCAGCAGCTTGACAGGGGGCTGGGGGAGTAGGGGGAACACTGAAGCTTTCTTT.

V gene TRBV2 combines with J gene TRBJ2-2; the match to TRBD2 covers 8 bases. This CDR3 is 15 amino acids long. Trimming removed 4 bases from V and 3 bases from J; junction bases left unmatched: 4. The germline V gene encodes CDR1 SNHLY and CDR2 FYNNEI. CDR3 region: CASSGGGIDTGELFF. CDR3 DNA: TGTGCCAGCAGTGGCGGGGGGATCGACACCGGGGAGCTGTTTTTT.

This chain connects TRBV6-4 to TRBJ1-6; 9 positions match TRBD1. This CDR3 has 17 residues. Germline CDR1 MRHNA, CDR2 SNTAGT. Trimming at V came to 4 bases and at J to 7 bases, leaving 11 bases not matched to a gene. The CDR3 reads CASSARDRVHWNSPLHF. The CDR3 nucleotides read TGTGCCAGCAGTGCGAGGGACAGGGTTCATTGGAATTCACCCCTCCACTTT.

The J gene is TRBJ1-4, the V gene TRBV4-3; no definite D call. This CDR3 is built from 15 residues. Deletions cut 0 bases from V and 6 bases from J, with 11 bases between. Germline loops: CDR1 LGHNA, CDR2 YSLEER. The CDR3 spells CASSQERVLYEKLFF. CDR3 nucleotide sequence: TGCGCCAGCAGCCAAGAGAGGGTTTTGTATGAAAAACTGTTTTTT.

The genes are TRBV6-1 and TRBJ2-1; 10 positions match TRBD1. The CDR3 has 15 residues. V lost 3 bases and J lost 4; bases outside the gene matches: 3. The germline V gene encodes CDR1 MNHNS and CDR2 SASEGT. CDR3 sequence (DNA): TGTGCCAGCAGTGAGGACAGGGGGATATACAATGAGCAGTTCTTC. It specifies CASSEDRGIYNEQFF.

This clone has just a few counts. The rearrangement links TRBV5-1 to TRBJ1-1; unclear D gene. This CDR3 comprises 15 residues. Germline V lookup: CDR1 SGHRS, CDR2 YFSETQ. The ends were cut back, 2 bases at V and 1 base at J, with 12 bases in the middle. The CDR3 nucleotides read TGCGCCAGCAGCTTCTCGCCCGGCGGGAACACTGAAGCTTTCTTT. This translates into CASSFSPGGNTEAFF.

The V and J genes are TRBV2 and TRBJ2-7; D is uncertain. The germline V gene has CDR1 SNHLY and CDR2 FYNNEI. This CDR3 is built from 13 residues. With 6 bases removed from V and 0 bases from J, the gap between germline ends came to 9 bases. CDR3 residues: CASSSTNSYEQYF. DNA for the CDR3: TGTGCCAGCAGCTCCACTAACTCCTACGAGCAGTACTTC.

The chain recombines TRBV6-5 with TRBJ2-3; D is perhaps TRBD2 (5 bases). The CDR3 is 13 amino acids. Germline CDR1 MNHEY, CDR2 SVGAGI. V was shortened by 10 bases and J by 5 bases, with 16 bases between the two germline ends. CDR3 in DNA: TGTGCCACCACGGGCCCCCGGGGAGATACGCAGTATTTT. Residues: CATTGPRGDTQYF.

The chain couples TRBV27 to TRBJ2-2; 8 positions match TRBD1. Unmatched junction bases numbered 22, after V lost 3 bases and J lost 4 bases. CDR1 is MNHEY, CDR2 SMNVEV, per germline (reference sequence). The CDR3 has 21 amino acids. The CDR3 DNA is TGTGCCAGCAGTTTCTGGCAGGGGGCTAACCTAATCCCTCTCTCCACCGGGGAGCTGTTTTTT. Translation: CASSFWQGANLIPLSTGELFF.

The chain links TRBV11-3 to TRBJ2-1; TRBD2 agrees at 8 bases. With 1 base clipped from V and 5 bases from J, the junction kept 7 bases outside the gene matches. Germline CDR1 and CDR2: SGHNT and YENEEA. The CDR3 is 16 amino acids. The CDR3 loop is CASSLGSGGLNNEQFF. In nucleotides, the CDR3 is TGTGCCAGCAGCTTAGGTTCGGGGGGGCTCAACAATGAGCAGTTCTTC.

The chain employs TRBV7-3 and TRBJ2-2; D is uncertain. With 0 bases removed from V and 0 bases from J, the gap between germline ends came to 8 bases. The CDR3 contains 16 residues. Germline values: CDR1 SGHTA, CDR2 FQGTGA. The CDR3 loop reads CASSLTPHANTGELFF. The CDR3 coding sequence is TGTGCCAGCAGCTTAACCCCACACGCGAACACCGGGGAGCTGTTTTTT.

The chain is built from TRBV19 and TRBJ1-2; 7 bases line up with TRBD1. Germline trimming cut 6 bases from V and 4 bases from J; bases unmatched to any gene: 2. The CDR3 runs to 12 residues. Germline V gives CDR1 LNHDA, CDR2 SQIVND (reference sequence). The CDR3 is CASRGGFYGYTF. CDR3 nucleotide sequence: TGTGCCAGTAGAGGGGGCTTCTATGGCTACACCTTC.

This clone was picked up a small number of times. The V call is TRBV4-1, the J call TRBJ2-3; D is ambiguous. Trimming pared 4 bases from V and 4 bases from J, leaving 9 bases between. This CDR3 contains 13 residues. Germline V gene lookup returns CDR1 MGHRA and CDR2 YSYEKL. Here the CDR3 reads CASSLSSADTQYF. CDR3 nucleotides: TGCGCCAGCAGCCTAAGCTCGGCAGATACGCAGTATTTT.

V usage is TRBV9 and J usage is TRBJ2-2; the match to TRBD1 covers 7 bases. V shed 5 bases, J shed 6 bases, and the junction held 7 bases outside the gene matches. The germline CDR1 and CDR2 sequences are SGDLS and YYNGEE. The CDR3 is made up of 14 amino acids. Here the CDR3 reads CASRAGQVSGELFF. DNA for the CDR3: TGTGCCAGCAGGGCTGGACAGGTTTCCGGGGAGCTGTTTTTT.